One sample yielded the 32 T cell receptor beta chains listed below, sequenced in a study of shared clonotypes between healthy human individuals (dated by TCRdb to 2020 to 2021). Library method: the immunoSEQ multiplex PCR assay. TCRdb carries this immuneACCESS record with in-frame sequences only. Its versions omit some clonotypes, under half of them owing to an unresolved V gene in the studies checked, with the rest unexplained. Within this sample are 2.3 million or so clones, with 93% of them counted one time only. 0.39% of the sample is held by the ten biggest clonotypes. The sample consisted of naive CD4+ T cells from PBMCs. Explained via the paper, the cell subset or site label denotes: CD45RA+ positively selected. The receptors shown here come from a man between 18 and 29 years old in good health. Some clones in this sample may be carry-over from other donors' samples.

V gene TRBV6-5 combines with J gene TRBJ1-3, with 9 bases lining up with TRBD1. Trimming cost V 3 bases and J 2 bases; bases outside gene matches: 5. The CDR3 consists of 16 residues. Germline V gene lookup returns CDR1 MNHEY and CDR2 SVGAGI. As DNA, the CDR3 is TGTGCCAGCAGTTATTCTGACAGGGGGACTGGAAACACCATATATTTT. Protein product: CASSYSDRGTGNTIYF.

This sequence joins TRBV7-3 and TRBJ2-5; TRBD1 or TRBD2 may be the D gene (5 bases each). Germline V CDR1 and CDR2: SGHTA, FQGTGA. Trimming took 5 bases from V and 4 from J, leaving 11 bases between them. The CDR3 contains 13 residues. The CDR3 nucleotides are TGTGCCAGCAGCCGAGGGGAGCGAGAGACCCAGTACTTC. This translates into CASSRGERETQYF.

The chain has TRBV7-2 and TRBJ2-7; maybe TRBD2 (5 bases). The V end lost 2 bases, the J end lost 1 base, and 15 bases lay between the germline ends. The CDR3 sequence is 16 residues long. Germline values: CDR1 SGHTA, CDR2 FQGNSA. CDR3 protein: CASSLYTSGLSYEQYF. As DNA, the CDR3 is TGTGCCAGCAGCTTATACACGAGCGGTTTATCCTACGAGCAGTACTTC.

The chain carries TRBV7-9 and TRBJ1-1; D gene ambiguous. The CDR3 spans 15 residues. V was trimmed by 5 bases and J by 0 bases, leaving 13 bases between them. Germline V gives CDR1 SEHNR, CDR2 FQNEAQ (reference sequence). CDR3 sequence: CASSRRAPMNTEAFF. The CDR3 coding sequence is TGTGCCAGCAGCCGGAGGGCACCAATGAACACTGAAGCTTTCTTT.

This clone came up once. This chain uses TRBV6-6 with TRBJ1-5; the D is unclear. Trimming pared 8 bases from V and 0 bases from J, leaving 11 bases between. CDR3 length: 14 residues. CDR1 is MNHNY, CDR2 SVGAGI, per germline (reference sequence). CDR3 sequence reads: CASRAEYSNQPQHF. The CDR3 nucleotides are TGTGCCAGCCGGGCAGAGTATAGCAATCAGCCCCAGCATTTT.

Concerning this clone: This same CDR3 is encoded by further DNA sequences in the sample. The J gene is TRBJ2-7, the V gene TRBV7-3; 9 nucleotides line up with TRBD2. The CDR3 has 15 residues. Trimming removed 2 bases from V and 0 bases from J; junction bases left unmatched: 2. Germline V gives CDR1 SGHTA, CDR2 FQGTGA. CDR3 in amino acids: CASSLGSGSSYEQYF. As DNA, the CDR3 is TGTGCCAGCAGCTTAGGTAGCGGGAGCTCCTACGAGCAGTACTTC.

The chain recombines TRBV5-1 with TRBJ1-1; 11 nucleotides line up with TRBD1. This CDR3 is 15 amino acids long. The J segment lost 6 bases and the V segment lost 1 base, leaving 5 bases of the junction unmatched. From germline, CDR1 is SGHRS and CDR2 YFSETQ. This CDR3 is CASSLSGTGGAEAFF. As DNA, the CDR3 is TGCGCCAGCAGCTTGAGCGGGACAGGGGGAGCTGAAGCTTTCTTT.

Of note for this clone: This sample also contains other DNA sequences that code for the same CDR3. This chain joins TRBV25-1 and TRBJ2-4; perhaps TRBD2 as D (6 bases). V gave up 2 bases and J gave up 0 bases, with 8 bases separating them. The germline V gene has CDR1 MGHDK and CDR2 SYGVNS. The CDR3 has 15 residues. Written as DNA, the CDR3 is TGTGCCAGCAGTGAAGGGGGACTAGCCAAAAACATTCAGTACTTC. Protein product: CASSEGGLAKNIQYF.

The CDR3 region is CASRRYEGYYGYTF. The DNA for the CDR3 is TGTGCCAGCAGGAGATACGAAGGGTACTATGGCTACACCTTC. This sequence joins TRBV6-1 and TRBJ1-2; D call uncertain. CDR3 length equals 14 residues. In germline, CDR1 is MNHNS, CDR2 SASEGT. The V and J ends lost 6 bases and 3 bases respectively, with 14 bases between them.

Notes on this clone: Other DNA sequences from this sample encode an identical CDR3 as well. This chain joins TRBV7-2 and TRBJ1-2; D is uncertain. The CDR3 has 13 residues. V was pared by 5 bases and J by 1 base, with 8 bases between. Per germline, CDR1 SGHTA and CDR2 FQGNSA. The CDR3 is CASSLTVNYGYTF. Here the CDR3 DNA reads TGTGCCAGCAGCCTAACAGTTAACTATGGCTACACCTTC.

The CDR3 DNA reads as TGTGCCAGCAGCTCCCCTCGTGGAGGGGCTAACTATGGCTACACCTTC. Translating gives CASSSPRGGANYGYTF. This chain links TRBV7-2 with TRBJ1-2; TRBD1 might be the D (5 bases). The germline V gene encodes CDR1 SGHTA and CDR2 FQGNSA. This CDR3 comprises 16 residues. The V end lost 4 bases, the J end lost 0 bases, and 15 bases lay between the germline ends.

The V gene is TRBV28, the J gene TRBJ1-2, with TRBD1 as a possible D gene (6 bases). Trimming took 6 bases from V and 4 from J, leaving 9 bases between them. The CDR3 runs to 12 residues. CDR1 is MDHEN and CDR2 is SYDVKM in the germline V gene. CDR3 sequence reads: CASRQGTYGYTF. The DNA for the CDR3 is TGTGCCAGCAGACAGGGCACCTATGGCTACACCTTC.

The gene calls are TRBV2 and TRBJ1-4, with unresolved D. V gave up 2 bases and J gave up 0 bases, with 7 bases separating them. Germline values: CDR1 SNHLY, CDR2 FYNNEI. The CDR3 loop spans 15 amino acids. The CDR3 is CASSESQATNEKLFF. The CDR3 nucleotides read TGTGCCAGCAGTGAATCGCAGGCAACTAATGAAAAACTGTTTTTT.

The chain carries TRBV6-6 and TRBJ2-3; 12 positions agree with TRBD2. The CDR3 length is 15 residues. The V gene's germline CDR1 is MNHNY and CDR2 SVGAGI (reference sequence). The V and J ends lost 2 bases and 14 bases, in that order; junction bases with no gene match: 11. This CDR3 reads CASSYPSRTSGDPYF. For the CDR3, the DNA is TGTGCCAGCAGTTACCCCTCGAGGACTAGCGGGGACCCGTATTTT.

The CDR3, as DNA: TGTGCCAGCAGCTCATGGACAGGCTTTAACTATGGCTACACCTTC. As protein: CASSSWTGFNYGYTF. The V and J genes are TRBV7-9 and TRBJ1-2, with 7 bases lining up with TRBD1. Trimming took 4 bases from V and 1 from J; bases not matched to a gene: 6. From germline, CDR1 is SEHNR and CDR2 FQNEAQ (reference sequence). This CDR3 region has 15 residues.

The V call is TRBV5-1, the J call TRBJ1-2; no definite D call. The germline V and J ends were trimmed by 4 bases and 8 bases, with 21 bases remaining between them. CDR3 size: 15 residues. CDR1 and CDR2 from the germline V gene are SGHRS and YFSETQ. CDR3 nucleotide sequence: TGCGCCAGCAGCCCGGGAGACTTGCCCTGGAACGGCTACACCTTC. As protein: CASSPGDLPWNGYTF.

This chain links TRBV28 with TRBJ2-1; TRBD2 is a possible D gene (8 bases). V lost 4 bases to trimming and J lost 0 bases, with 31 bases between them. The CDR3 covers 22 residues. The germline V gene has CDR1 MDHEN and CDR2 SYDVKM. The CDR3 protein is CASSSRQGKRESSISSYNEQFF. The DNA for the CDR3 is TGTGCCAGCAGTTCCCGACAGGGAAAGCGGGAGAGTTCTATTAGCTCCTACAATGAGCAGTTCTTC.

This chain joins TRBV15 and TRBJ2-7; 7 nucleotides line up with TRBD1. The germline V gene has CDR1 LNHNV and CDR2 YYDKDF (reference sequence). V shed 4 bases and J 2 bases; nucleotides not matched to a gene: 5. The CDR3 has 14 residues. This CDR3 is CATSINRGPYEQYF. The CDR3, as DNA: TGTGCCACCAGCATCAACAGGGGACCCTACGAGCAGTACTTC. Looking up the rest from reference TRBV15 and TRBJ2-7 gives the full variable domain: DAMVIQNPRYQVTQFGKPVTLSCSQTLNHNVMYWYQQKSSQAPKLLFHYYDKDFNNEADTPDNFQSRRPNTSFCFLDIRSPGLGDTAMYLCATSINRGPYEQYFGPGTRLTVT.

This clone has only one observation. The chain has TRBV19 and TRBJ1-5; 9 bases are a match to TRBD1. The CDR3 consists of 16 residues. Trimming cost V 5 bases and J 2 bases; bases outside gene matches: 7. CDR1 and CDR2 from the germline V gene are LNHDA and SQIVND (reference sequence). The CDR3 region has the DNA TGTGCCAGTAGTGCCGGGACAGGGTTGGGCAATCAGCCCCAGCATTTT. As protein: CASSAGTGLGNQPQHF.

For the CDR3, the DNA is TGTGCCAGCATGGTGAGATTAGAAGCTTTCTTT. Translation: CASMVRLEAFF. The chain couples TRBV28 to TRBJ1-1; D gene ambiguous. Trimming took 7 bases from V and 8 from J, leaving 11 bases between them. This CDR3 is 11 amino acids long. The germline gives CDR1 MDHEN, CDR2 SYDVKM.

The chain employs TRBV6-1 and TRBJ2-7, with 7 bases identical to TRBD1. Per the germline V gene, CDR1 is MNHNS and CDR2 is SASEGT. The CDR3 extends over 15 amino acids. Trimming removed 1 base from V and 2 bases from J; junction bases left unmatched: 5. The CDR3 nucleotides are TGTGCCAGCAGTGAAGGGGACAGCCCTACCTACGAGCAGTACTTC. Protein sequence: CASSEGDSPTYEQYF.

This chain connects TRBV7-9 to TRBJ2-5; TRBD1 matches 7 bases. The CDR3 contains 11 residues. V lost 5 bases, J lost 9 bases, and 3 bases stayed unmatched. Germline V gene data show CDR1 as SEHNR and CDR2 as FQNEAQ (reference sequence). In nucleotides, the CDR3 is TGTGCCAGCAGCCTCGACAGGGCCCAGTACTTC. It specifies CASSLDRAQYF.

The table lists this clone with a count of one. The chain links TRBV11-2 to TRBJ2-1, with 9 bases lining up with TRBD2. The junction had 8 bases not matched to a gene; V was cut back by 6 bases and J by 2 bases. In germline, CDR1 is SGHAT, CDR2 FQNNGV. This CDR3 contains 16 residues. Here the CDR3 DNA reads TGTGCCAGCAGAAGGCGAGCGGGAGGAACCTACAATGAGCAGTTCTTC. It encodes CASRRRAGGTYNEQFF.

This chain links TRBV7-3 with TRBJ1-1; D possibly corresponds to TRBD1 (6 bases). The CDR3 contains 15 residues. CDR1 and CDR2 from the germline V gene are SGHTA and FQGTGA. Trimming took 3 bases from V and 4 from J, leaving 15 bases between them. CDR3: CASSFERGFGTEAFF. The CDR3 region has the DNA TGTGCCAGCAGCTTCGAGAGGGGGTTCGGCACTGAAGCTTTCTTT. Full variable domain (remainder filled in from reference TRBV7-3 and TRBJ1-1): GAGVSQTPSNKVTEKGKYVELRCDPISGHTALYWYRQSLGQGPEFLIYFQGTGAADDSGLPNDRFFAVRPEGSVSTLKIQRTERGDSAVYLCASSFERGFGTEAFFGQGTRLTVV.

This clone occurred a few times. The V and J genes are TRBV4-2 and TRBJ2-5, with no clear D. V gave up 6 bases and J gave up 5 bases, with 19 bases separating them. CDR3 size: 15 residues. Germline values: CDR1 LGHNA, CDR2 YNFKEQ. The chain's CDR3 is CASSPRLMNMETQYF. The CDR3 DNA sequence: TGTGCCAGCAGTCCCCGGTTGATGAATATGGAGACCCAGTACTTC.

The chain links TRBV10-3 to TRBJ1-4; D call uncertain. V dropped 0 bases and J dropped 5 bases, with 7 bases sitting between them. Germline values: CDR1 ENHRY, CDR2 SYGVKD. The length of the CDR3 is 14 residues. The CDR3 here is CAISESRQNEKLFF. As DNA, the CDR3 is TGTGCCATCAGTGAGTCGAGGCAGAATGAAAAACTGTTTTTT.

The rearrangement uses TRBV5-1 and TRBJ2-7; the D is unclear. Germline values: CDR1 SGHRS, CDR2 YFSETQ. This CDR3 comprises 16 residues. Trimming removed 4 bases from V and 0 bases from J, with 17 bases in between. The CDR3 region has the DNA TGCGCCAGCAGCCCCAGCCGAAGCCCAATCTCCTACGAGCAGTACTTC. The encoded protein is CASSPSRSPISYEQYF.

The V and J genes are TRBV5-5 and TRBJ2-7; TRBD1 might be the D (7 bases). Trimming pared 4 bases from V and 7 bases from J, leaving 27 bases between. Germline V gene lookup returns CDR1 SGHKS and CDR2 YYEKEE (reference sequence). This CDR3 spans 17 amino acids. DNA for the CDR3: TGTGCCAGCAGCCGCGGGACAGTATCCCTTAATCCTAGGGAGCAGTACTTC. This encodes CASSRGTVSLNPREQYF.

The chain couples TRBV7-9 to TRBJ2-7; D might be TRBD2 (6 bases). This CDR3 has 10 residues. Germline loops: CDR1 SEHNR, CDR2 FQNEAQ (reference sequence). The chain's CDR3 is CALRRGEQYF. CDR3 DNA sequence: TGTGCACTCAGACGGGGGGAGCAGTACTTC.

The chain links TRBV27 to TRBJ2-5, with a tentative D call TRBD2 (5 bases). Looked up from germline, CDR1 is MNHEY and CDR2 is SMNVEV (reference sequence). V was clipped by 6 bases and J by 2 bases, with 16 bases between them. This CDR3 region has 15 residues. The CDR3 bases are TGTGCCAGCAGACCGAGGGCACAGCCTCAAGAGACCCAGTACTTC. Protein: CASRPRAQPQETQYF.

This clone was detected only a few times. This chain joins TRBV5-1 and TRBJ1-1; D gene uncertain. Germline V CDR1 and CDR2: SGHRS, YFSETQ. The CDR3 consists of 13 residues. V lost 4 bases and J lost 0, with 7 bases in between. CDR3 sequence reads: CASSPLVNTEAFF. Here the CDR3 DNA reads TGCGCCAGCAGCCCATTGGTGAACACTGAAGCTTTCTTT.

DNA of the CDR3: TGTGCCAGCCGATATCCCGGGACAGCAAAGTACGAGCAGTACTTC. Encoded protein: CASRYPGTAKYEQYF. The chain links TRBV6-1 to TRBJ2-7, with 7 bases that match TRBD1. V was pared by 8 bases and J by 4 bases, with 14 bases of the junction left unmatched. In germline, CDR1 is MNHNS, CDR2 SASEGT. There are 15 residues in the CDR3.